The next 13 T cell receptor beta chains were all read from a single sample in a study of blood T cell repertoires in COVID-19. Some clones are missing from TCRdb's copy, which holds only in-frame ones; the method was immunoSEQ multiplex PCR. The table lists about 96,000 clones, roughly 90% of them singletons. What was sequenced was peripheral blood. All receptors come from a human donor with COVID-19, enrolled during active disease. The donor label of this sample is uncertain.

The chain combines TRBV2 with TRBJ2-2, with 10 bases matching TRBD1. The length of the CDR3 is 14 residues. CDR1 is SNHLY and CDR2 is FYNNEI in the germline V gene. V lost 8 bases to trimming and J lost 4 bases; unmatched junction nucleotides: 4. The CDR3, as DNA: TGTGCCAGCGTGGGGGACAGGGGCACCGGGGAGCTGTTTTTT. Its translation: CASVGDRGTGELFF. Looking up the rest from reference TRBV2 and TRBJ2-2 gives the full variable domain: EPEVTQTPSHQVTQMGQEVILRCVPISNHLYFYWYRQILGQKVEFLVSFYNNEISEKSEIFDDQFSVERPDGSNFTLKIRSTKLEDSAMYFCASVGDRGTGELFFGEGSRLTVL.

The chain has TRBV5-1 and TRBJ1-1, with a tentative D call TRBD1 (6 bases). The ends were cut back, 0 bases at V and 6 bases at J, with 18 bases in the middle. The CDR3 totals 16 residues. The germline gives CDR1 SGHRS, CDR2 YFSETQ. The CDR3 spells CASSLETGENVAEAFF. The CDR3, as DNA: TGCGCCAGCAGCTTGGAGACAGGAGAGAACGTAGCTGAAGCTTTCTTT. Full variable domain (outside the CDR3, taken from reference TRBV5-1 and TRBJ1-1): KAGVTQTPRYLIKTRGQQVTLSCSPISGHRSVSWYQQTPGQGLQFLFEYFSETQRNKGNFPGRFSGRQFSNSRSEMNVSTLELGDSALYLCASSLETGENVAEAFFGQGTRLTVV.

This clone was seen just once. V is TRBV3-1 (or the pseudogene TRBV3-2) and J is TRBJ1-1; D remains ambiguous. Per germline, CDR1 LGHDT and CDR2 YNNKEL (reference sequence). V was shortened by 1 base and J by 0 bases, with 9 bases between the two germline ends. The CDR3 sequence is 15 residues long. In DNA, the CDR3 is TGTGCCAGCAGCCAAGGGGGAGGGTTGAACACTGAAGCTTTCTTT. This gives the protein CASSQGGGLNTEAFF.

The CDR3: CASSGVSGGSYNEQFF. CDR3 sequence (DNA): TGTGCCAGCAGCGGGGTATCGGGGGGCTCCTACAATGAGCAGTTCTTC. This sequence joins TRBV5-4 and TRBJ2-1; TRBD2 matches 7 bases. Germline V gives CDR1 SGHNT, CDR2 YYREEE (reference sequence). CDR3 length: 16 residues. V was pared by 4 bases and J by 0 bases, with 7 bases of the junction left unmatched.

This clone was seen a single time. The chain is built from TRBV6-2 or TRBV6-3 and TRBJ1-5; 7 nucleotides agree with TRBD1. Losses at the gene ends were 6 bases for V and 6 bases for J; bases not matched to a gene: 5. Germline loops: CDR1 MNHEY, CDR2 SVGEGT. CDR3 length: 13 amino acids. The CDR3 DNA follows: TGTGCCAGCAGCCAGGGGGTTGCTCAGCCCCAGCATTTT. It encodes CASSQGVAQPQHF.

The sample holds a few counts of this clone. The chain uses TRBV6-5 and TRBJ2-5; maybe TRBD1 (6 bases). Germline V gives CDR1 MNHEY, CDR2 SVGAGI. The ends were cut back, 5 bases at V and 3 bases at J, with 10 bases in the middle. The CDR3 sequence is 13 residues long. CDR3 DNA: TGTGCCAGCAGTCACAGGGTGAAAGAGACCCAGTACTTC. Encoded protein: CASSHRVKETQYF.

The gene calls are TRBV5-4 and TRBJ2-7; tentative D call: TRBD2 (5 bases). Germline V gene lookup returns CDR1 SGHNT and CDR2 YYREEE (reference sequence). Trimming removed 4 bases from V and 2 bases from J, with 19 bases in between. This CDR3 is built from 16 residues. The CDR3 DNA is TGTGCCAGCAGCCCGGAGGTTGGTACGGGTCCCTACGAGCAGTACTTC. It encodes CASSPEVGTGPYEQYF.

This clone has a single count. The rearrangement links TRBV19 to TRBJ2-3; D perhaps matches TRBD2 (6 bases). The V gene lost 10 bases and the J gene lost 5 bases, with 10 bases spanning the gap. Germline V CDR1 and CDR2: LNHDA, SQIVND (reference sequence). This CDR3 is 11 amino acids long. The CDR3 DNA reads TGTGCCACGGGGGTGGTAGATACGCAGTATTTT. Protein: CATGVVDTQYF.

V usage is TRBV27 and J usage is TRBJ2-7; D gene ambiguous. V dropped 3 bases and J dropped 2 bases, with 11 bases sitting between them. The germline V gene has CDR1 MNHEY and CDR2 SMNVEV (reference sequence). The CDR3 runs to 14 residues. The CDR3: CASSFSGATYEQYF. The CDR3 nucleotides are TGTGCCAGCAGTTTCAGTGGAGCCACCTACGAGCAGTACTTC.

V usage is TRBV24-1 and J usage is TRBJ1-6; D not resolved. The CDR3 totals 13 residues. V lost 4 bases to trimming and J lost 3 bases, with 3 bases between them. CDR1 and CDR2 (germline): KGHDR, SFDVKD. The CDR3 DNA follows: TGTGCCACCAGTGACAGCTATAATTCACCCCTCCACTTT. It yields the protein CATSDSYNSPLHF.

The J gene is TRBJ1-6, the V gene TRBV30, with D tentatively TRBD1 (6 bases). V dropped 2 bases and J dropped 6 bases, with 11 bases sitting between them. This CDR3 is 14 amino acids long. Germline-derived CDR1 and CDR2 are GTSNPN and SVGIG (reference sequence). CDR3 DNA: TGTGCCTGGAGTCAGGGGCCCGGTAATTCACCCCTCCACTTT. Translation: CAWSQGPGNSPLHF.

This chain joins TRBV2 and TRBJ2-1, with 13 bases matching TRBD2. Per germline, CDR1 SNHLY and CDR2 FYNNEI. The CDR3 consists of 17 residues. Germline trimming cut 2 bases from V and 8 bases from J; bases unmatched to any gene: 9. The CDR3 protein is CASSENGLAGDVDEQFF. The CDR3 DNA reads TGTGCCAGCAGTGAAAACGGACTAGCGGGGGATGTGGATGAGCAGTTCTTC.

This rearrangement joins TRBV7-2 to TRBJ1-3; D is uncertain. Trimming removed 5 bases at V and 1 base at J, with 15 bases between. This CDR3 comprises 16 residues. Per germline, CDR1 SGHTA and CDR2 FQGNSA. The CDR3 spells CASSLHGSGSGNTIYF. The CDR3 nucleotides read TGTGCCAGCAGCCTACATGGCTCGGGGTCTGGAAACACCATATATTTT.